This TCR beta chain emerged from a study of technical replicates of blood from four donors. V was pared by 3 bases and J by 7 bases, with 7 bases between. This CDR3 has 12 residues. Germline V CDR1 and CDR2: MDHEN, SYDVKM. Repertoires were generated with immunoSEQ multiplex PCR, while TCRdb's copy carries only in-frame clones and drops some. Among about 85,000 clones listed, over 90% were seen once. The receptor was derived from a human donor in good health. The chain carries TRBV28 and TRBJ2-1; D ambiguous. The specimen sequenced was T cells isolated from PBMCs. The DNA for the CDR3 is TGTGCCAGCAGTTTCGCCCGGAATGAGCAGTTCTTC. It encodes CASSFARNEQFF.